The clone carrying this TCR beta chain occurred many times. The antigen remains undetermined. For TCRbeta, the library was prepared with unique molecular identifiers. TCRdb called the PCR reads again in MiXCR, with one record for every CDR3 protein. Of around 300,000 distinct CDR3 sequences listed, roughly a tenth are singletons. This entry comes from a study of T-cell reconstitution after alpha-beta-depleted transplantation in children. Study-wide points: About two months after transplant, alpha-beta T cells reportedly came from several hundred expanded graft clones.

The sequencing used PBMCs, collected before TCRalphabeta/CD19-depleted stem cell transplant. The clonotype was recovered from a boy in the first two years of life with acute myeloid leukemia, due to receive a stem cell transplant.

This CDR3 reads CSRLARVSRRYSYTF. The CDR3 nucleotides are TGCAGTCGGCTAGCCAGGGTCAGCCGTCGTTATAGCTACACCTTC. V is TRBV20-1 and J is TRBJ1-2; D perhaps matches TRBD1 (5 bases). CDR3 length equals 15 residues. Germline assignment: CDR1 DFQATT and CDR2 SNEGSKA (reference sequence). The V end lost 8 bases, the J end lost 9 bases, and 28 bases lay between the germline ends.